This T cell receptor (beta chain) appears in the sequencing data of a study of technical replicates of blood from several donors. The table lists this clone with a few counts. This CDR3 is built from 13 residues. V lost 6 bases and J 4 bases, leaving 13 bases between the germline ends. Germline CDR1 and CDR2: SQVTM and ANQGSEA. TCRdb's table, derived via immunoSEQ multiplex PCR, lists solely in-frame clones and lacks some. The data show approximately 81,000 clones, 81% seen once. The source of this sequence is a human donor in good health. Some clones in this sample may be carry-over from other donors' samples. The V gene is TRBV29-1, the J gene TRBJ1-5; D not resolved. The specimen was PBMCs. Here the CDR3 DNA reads TGCAGCGTGCGAACGGGTTGGAATCAGCCCCAGCATTTT. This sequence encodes CSVRTGWNQPQHF.